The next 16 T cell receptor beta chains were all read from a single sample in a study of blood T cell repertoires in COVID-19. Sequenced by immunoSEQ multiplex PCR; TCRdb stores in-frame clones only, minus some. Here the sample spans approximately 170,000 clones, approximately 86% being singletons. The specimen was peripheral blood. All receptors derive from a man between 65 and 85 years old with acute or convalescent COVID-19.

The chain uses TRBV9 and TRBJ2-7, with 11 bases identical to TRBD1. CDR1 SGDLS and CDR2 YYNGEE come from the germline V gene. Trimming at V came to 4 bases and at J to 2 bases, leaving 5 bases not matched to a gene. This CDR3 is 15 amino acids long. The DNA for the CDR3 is TGTGCCAGCAGCCCTACGGGACAGGGGGCCTACGAGCAGTACTTC. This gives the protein CASSPTGQGAYEQYF.

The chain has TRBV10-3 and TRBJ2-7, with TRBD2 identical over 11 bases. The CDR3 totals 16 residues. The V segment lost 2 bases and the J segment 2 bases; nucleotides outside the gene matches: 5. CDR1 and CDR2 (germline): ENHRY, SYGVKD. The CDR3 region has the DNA TGTGCCATCAGTGAGACCCTAGCGGGGGGCCCCTACGAGCAGTACTTC. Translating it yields CAISETLAGGPYEQYF.

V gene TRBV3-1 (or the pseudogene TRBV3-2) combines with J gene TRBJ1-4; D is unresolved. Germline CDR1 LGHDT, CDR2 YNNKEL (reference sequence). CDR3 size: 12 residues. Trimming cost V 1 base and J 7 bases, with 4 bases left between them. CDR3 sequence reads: CASSQAGEKLFF. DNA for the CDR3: TGTGCCAGCAGCCAAGCGGGTGAAAAACTGTTTTTT.

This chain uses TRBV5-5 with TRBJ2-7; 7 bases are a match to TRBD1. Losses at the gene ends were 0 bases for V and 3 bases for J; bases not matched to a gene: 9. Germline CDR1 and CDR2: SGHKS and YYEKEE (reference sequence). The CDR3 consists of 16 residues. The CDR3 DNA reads TGTGCCAGCAGCTTGGAGGGGGCAGGGCTGAGCTACGAGCAGTACTTC. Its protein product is CASSLEGAGLSYEQYF.

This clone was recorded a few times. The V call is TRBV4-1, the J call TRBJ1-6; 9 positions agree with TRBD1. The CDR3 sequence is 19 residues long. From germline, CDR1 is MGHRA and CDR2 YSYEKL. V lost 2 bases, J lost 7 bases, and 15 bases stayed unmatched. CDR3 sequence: CASSQPTGTGLFKNSPLHF. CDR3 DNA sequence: TGCGCCAGCAGCCAACCTACCGGGACAGGGTTATTTAAGAATTCACCCCTCCACTTT.

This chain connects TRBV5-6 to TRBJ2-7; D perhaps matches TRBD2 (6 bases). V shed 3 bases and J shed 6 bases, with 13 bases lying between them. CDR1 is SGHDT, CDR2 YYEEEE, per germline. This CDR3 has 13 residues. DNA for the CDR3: TGTGCCAGCAGCTGGGACTCCAACGGCGAGCAGTACTTC. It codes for CASSWDSNGEQYF.

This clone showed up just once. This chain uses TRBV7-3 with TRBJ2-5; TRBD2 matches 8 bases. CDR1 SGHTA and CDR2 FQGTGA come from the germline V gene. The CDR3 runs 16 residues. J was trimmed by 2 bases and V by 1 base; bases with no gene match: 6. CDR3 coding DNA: TGTGCCAGCAGCTTAATTGGTGGCGGGGGGCAAGAGACCCAGTACTTC. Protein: CASSLIGGGGQETQYF.

The CDR3 nucleotides are TGTGCCAGCAGAGCGGGACAGGGGAATGAAAAACTGTTTTTT. It is translated as CASRAGQGNEKLFF. The chain couples TRBV28 to TRBJ1-4; TRBD1 matches at 10 bases. V trimming: 6 bases; J trimming: 5 bases; junction bases outside the gene matches: 3. This CDR3 has 14 amino acids. Germline V gives CDR1 MDHEN, CDR2 SYDVKM.

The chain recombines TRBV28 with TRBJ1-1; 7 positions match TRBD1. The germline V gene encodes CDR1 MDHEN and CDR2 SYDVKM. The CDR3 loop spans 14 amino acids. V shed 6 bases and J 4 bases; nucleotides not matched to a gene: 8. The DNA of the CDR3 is TGTGCCAGCAGGAGGGGGCCGGGGAGCACTGAAGCTTTCTTT. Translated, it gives CASRRGPGSTEAFF.

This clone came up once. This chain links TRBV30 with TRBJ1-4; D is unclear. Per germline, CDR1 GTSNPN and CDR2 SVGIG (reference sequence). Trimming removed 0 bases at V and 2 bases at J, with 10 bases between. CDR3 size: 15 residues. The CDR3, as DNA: TGTGCCTGGAGTGTAACGGGGTACACTAATGAAAAACTGTTTTTT. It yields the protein CAWSVTGYTNEKLFF.

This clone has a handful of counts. CDR3 sequence (DNA): TGTGCCAGCAGTCCCCCCCAGGGGGCGCAGGTAGGGACTGAAGCTTTCTTT. This codes for CASSPPQGAQVGTEAFF. V usage is TRBV27 and J usage is TRBJ1-1; TRBD1 aligns across 8 bases. CDR3 size: 17 residues. The V gene end was trimmed by 5 bases and the J gene end by 5 bases; junction bases not matched to a gene: 16. Germline CDR1 is MNHEY and CDR2 is SMNVEV (reference sequence).

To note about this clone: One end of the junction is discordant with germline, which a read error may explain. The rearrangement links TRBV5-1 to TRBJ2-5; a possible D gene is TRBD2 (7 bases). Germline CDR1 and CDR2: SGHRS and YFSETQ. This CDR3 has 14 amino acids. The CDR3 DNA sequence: TGCGCCAGCAGTTCGGGGGGCCACCAGGAGACCCAGTACTTC. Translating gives CASSSGGHQETQYF.

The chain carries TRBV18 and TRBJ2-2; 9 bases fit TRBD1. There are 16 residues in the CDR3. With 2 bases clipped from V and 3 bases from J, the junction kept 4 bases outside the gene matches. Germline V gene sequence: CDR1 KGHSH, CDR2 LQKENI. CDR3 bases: TGTGCCAGCTCACCAATAAGGACAGGGGACACCGGGGAGCTGTTTTTT. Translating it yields CASSPIRTGDTGELFF.

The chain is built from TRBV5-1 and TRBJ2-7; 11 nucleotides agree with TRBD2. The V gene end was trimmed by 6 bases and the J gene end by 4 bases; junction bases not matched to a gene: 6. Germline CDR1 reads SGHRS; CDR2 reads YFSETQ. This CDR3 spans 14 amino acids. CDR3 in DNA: TGCGCCAGCACAGGGACTAGCGGTTCTTACGAGCAGTACTTC. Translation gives CASTGTSGSYEQYF.

CDR3 DNA sequence: TGTGCCAGCCAAGACATCTACGAGCAGTACTTC. It translates to CASQDIYEQYF. The chain links TRBV2 to TRBJ2-7, with D unclear. The CDR3 contains 11 residues. The V end lost 8 bases, the J end lost 3 bases, and 8 bases lay between the germline ends. CDR1 is SNHLY, CDR2 FYNNEI, per germline. Supplemented by reference TRBV2 and TRBJ2-7, the full variable domain reads EPEVTQTPSHQVTQMGQEVILRCVPISNHLYFYWYRQILGQKVEFLVSFYNNEISEKSEIFDDQFSVERPDGSNFTLKIRSTKLEDSAMYFCASQDIYEQYFGPGTRLTVT.

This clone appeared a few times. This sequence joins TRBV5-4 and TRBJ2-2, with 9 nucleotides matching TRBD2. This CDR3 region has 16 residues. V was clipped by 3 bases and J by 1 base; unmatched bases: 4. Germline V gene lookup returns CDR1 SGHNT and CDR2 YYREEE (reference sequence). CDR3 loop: CASSSRLAENTGELFF. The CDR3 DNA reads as TGTGCCAGCAGCTCCAGACTAGCGGAGAACACCGGGGAGCTGTTTTTT.